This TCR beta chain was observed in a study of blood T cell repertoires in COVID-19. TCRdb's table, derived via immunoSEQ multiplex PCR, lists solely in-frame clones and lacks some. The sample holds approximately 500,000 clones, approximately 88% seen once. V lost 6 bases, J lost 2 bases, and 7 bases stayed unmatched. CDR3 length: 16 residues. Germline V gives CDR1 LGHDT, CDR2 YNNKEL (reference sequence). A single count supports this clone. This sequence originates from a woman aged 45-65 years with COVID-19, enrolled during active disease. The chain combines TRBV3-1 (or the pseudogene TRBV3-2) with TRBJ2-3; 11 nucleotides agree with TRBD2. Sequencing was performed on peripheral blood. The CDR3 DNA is TGTGCCAGCAGTCGCCGACTAGCGGGGTTCACAGATACGCAGTATTTT. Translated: CASSRRLAGFTDTQYF.